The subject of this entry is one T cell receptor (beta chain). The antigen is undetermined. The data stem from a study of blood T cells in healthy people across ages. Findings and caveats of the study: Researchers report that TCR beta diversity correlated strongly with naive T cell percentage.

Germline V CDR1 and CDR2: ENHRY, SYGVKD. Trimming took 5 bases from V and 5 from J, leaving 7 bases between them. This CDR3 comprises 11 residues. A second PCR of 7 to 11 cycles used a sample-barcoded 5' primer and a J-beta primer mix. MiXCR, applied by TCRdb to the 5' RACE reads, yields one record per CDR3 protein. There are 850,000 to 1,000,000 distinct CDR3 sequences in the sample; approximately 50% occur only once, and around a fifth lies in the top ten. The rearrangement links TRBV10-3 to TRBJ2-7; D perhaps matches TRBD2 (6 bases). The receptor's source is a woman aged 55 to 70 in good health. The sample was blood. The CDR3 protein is CAISWGDEQYF. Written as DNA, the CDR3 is TGTGCCATCAGTTGGGGGGACGAGCAGTACTTC.